A selection of T cell receptor beta chains follows, all from one sample in a study of spatial heterogeneity in lung cancer. TCRdb processed the 5' RACE reads anew with MiXCR; each CDR3 protein has one entry. This table holds tens of thousands of distinct CDR3 sequences, about 13% found once. Material: PBMCs, obtained at surgery. The source is a male donor with early-stage non-small cell lung cancer. CDR3s include the opening cysteine and the closing phenylalanine or tryptophan. The D gene is left open where the match is weak.

. TRBV30 CALSISKNIQYF
. TRBV2 CASSIRGRGTEAFF
. TRBV24-1 CATSDIYPTQDYGYTF
. TRBV7-9 CASSPTGTNIQYF
. TRBV7-9 CASSSRTANTEAFF
. TRBV4-3 CASSRSREYEQYF
. TRBV9 CASSGGRLSGNTIYF
. TRBV12-3/TRBV12-4 CASSLLGQGQFF
. TRBV6-2/TRBV6-3 CASSFIGRTDTQYF
. TRBV7-2 CASRPNRYGDNEQFF
. TRBV28 CASSLSRGRNEQYF
TRBD2 TRBV7-9 CASSLGPSGRFSYNEQFF
. TRBV20-1 CSAPSLRGDQPQHF
. TRBV29-1 CSVEDRSYEQYF
. TRBV2 CASRLNSPQETQYF
. TRBV20-1 CSATGTSNQPQHF
. TRBV6-6 CASSTTDTQYF
TRBD2 TRBV29-1 CSARTSGRESEQFF
. TRBV11-2 CASSMRVPSTDTQYF
. TRBV20-1 CSARNPAQSYYEQYF
TRBD1 TRBV11-2 CASSPNPGGSYEQYF
TRBD2 TRBV4-2 CASSQGLAGDEQFF
TRBD2 TRBV20-1 CSADPGLAGLSTDTQYF
. TRBV24-1 CATSEGWVCGPSYEQYF
. TRBV20-1 CSAIDRGGETQYF
. TRBV27 CASRHGAPLNEQFF
. TRBV5-1 CASSLEVAYNEQFF
. TRBV20-1 CSAPDRYTEAFF
. TRBV29-1 CSVEGDTYEQYF
. TRBV11-1 CASSLRDEIDEKLFF
. TRBV7-6 CASSFLSSSEKLFF